The next 29 T cell receptor beta chains were all read from a single sample in a study of T cells after yellow fever vaccination. TCRdb processed the 5' RACE reads anew with MiXCR; each CDR3 protein has one entry. The sample carries 200,000 to 300,000 distinct CDR3 sequences, approximately 6.7% recorded once. The source material was CD4+ T cells sorted from PBMCs, sampled on the day of the yellow fever booster vaccination. The receptors here all came from a man aged 30 to 45 who received the YFV17D yellow fever vaccine.

At least ten counts were recorded for this clonotype. The J gene is TRBJ2-7, the V gene TRBV12-5; D perhaps matches TRBD2 (6 bases). Trimming pared 6 bases from V and 2 bases from J, leaving 20 bases between. This CDR3 has 16 residues. The germline V gene encodes CDR1 LGHNT and CDR2 FRNRAP. The CDR3 region is CASGISGLDLTYEQYF. The CDR3 DNA is TGTGCTAGTGGAATTAGCGGCCTCGACTTAACCTACGAGCAGTACTTC.

Many counts were recorded for this clonotype. The chain recombines TRBV6-5 with TRBJ2-7; D may be TRBD2 (6 bases). This CDR3 comprises 13 residues. V lost 4 bases and J 2 bases, leaving 9 bases between the germline ends. CDR1 and CDR2 from the germline V gene are MNHEY and SVGAGI. The CDR3 DNA sequence: TGTGCCAGCAGTTTCCCGGGAGCCTACGAGCAGTACTTC. As protein: CASSFPGAYEQYF.

With regard to this clonotype: A junction end diverges from the germline sequence, so it may reflect a read error. The chain combines TRBV7-9 with TRBJ2-2; D ambiguous. The CDR3 totals 15 residues. Germline V gene sequence: CDR1 SEHNR, CDR2 FQNEAQ (reference sequence). CDR3 protein: CAGRRPMGVNGELFF. For the CDR3, the DNA is TGTGCCGGCAGAAGACCAATGGGCGTGAACGGGGAGCTGTTTTTT.

The sample holds many counts of this clonotype. V gene TRBV30 combines with J gene TRBJ2-3; 7 nucleotides line up with TRBD2. The J segment lost 2 bases and the V segment lost 3 bases, leaving 8 bases of the junction unmatched. Germline CDR1 is GTSNPN and CDR2 is SVGIG (reference sequence). This CDR3 is built from 15 residues. The CDR3 region is CAWSKAGTSTDTQYF. The CDR3 DNA follows: TGTGCCTGGAGCAAAGCGGGAACTTCCACAGATACGCAGTATTTT.

This clonotype appeared a few times. This chain links TRBV14 with TRBJ2-2; 8 bases match TRBD2. Germline CDR1 SGHDN, CDR2 FVKESK. The CDR3 loop spans 17 amino acids. With 3 bases clipped from V and 2 bases from J, the junction kept 8 bases outside the gene matches. This CDR3 reads CASSQDLLAANTGELFF. CDR3 DNA: TGTGCCAGCAGCCAGGATTTACTAGCGGCAAACACCGGGGAGCTGTTTTTT.

This clonotype was seen ten or more times. The CDR3 DNA reads as TGCAGTGCCATAAGGGAGACCCAGTACTTC. Translated, it gives CSAIRETQYF. This chain links TRBV20-1 with TRBJ2-5; D remains unclear. V shed 6 bases and J shed 5 bases, with 7 bases lying between them. Germline CDR1 reads DFQATT; CDR2 reads SNEGSKA (reference sequence). This CDR3 has 10 residues.

This chain joins TRBV7-9 and TRBJ2-1; 11 bases match TRBD2. J was trimmed by 1 base and V by 5 bases; bases with no gene match: 4. CDR3 length: 16 amino acids. The germline V gene encodes CDR1 SEHNR and CDR2 FQNEAQ (reference sequence). CDR3 amino acids: CASSARLAGSYNEQFF. CDR3 DNA sequence: TGTGCCAGCAGCGCCCGACTAGCGGGGTCCTACAATGAGCAGTTCTTC. The full variable domain, rest sourced from reference TRBV7-9 and TRBJ2-1, is DTGVSQNPRHKITKRGQNVTFRCDPISEHNRLYWYRQTLGQGPEFLTYFQNEAQLEKSRLLSDRFSAERPKGSFSTLEIQRTEQGDSAMYLCASSARLAGSYNEQFFGPGTRLTVL.

The chain carries TRBV20-1 and TRBJ1-2; D is uncertain. The CDR3 has 11 amino acids. CDR1 and CDR2 (germline): DFQATT, SNEGSKA (reference sequence). V was pared by 3 bases and J by 6 bases, with 8 bases between. Written as DNA, the CDR3 is TGCAGTGCTAGCTTGGCGGATGGCTACACCTTC. This translates into CSASLADGYTF.

The chain combines TRBV7-2 with TRBJ1-6, with D unresolved. V lost 2 bases and J lost 6, with 8 bases in between. Germline loops: CDR1 SGHTA, CDR2 FQGNSA. There are 14 residues in the CDR3. As DNA, the CDR3 is TGTGCCAGCAGCTTATCCACAGCTAATTCACCCCTCCACTTT. This encodes CASSLSTANSPLHF.

This rearrangement joins TRBV20-1 to TRBJ2-1; 14 positions agree with TRBD2. CDR1 is DFQATT, CDR2 SNEGSKA, per germline (reference sequence). The CDR3 runs 17 residues. The ends lost 1 base at V and 8 bases at J; junction bases unmatched: 10. CDR3 sequence reads: CSARGVGGLAGGHEQFF. CDR3 in DNA: TGCAGTGCTAGAGGAGTCGGAGGACTAGCGGGAGGCCATGAGCAGTTCTTC.

A word on this clonotype: At one end the junction does not follow the germline gene, possibly because of a read error. The chain carries TRBV9 and TRBJ2-1; D is ambiguous. The CDR3 has 13 amino acids. Germline CDR1 reads SGDLS; CDR2 reads YYNGEE. CDR3 amino acids: CASTVEVFNEQFF. DNA of the CDR3: TGTGCCAGCACCGTAGAGGTCTTCAATGAGCAGTTCTTC.

This clonotype has a count of ten or more. This sequence joins TRBV5-1 and TRBJ2-7; 8 positions agree with TRBD1. The J segment lost 4 bases and the V segment lost 6 bases, leaving 12 bases of the junction unmatched. The CDR3 totals 15 residues. Looked up from germline, CDR1 is SGHRS and CDR2 is YFSETQ. In DNA form, the CDR3 reads TGCGCCAGCACCGCTGGGCGACAGGGGTGGTACGAGCAGTACTTC. This sequence encodes CASTAGRQGWYEQYF.

The sample holds many counts of this clonotype. The rearrangement joins TRBV5-1 to TRBJ2-5, with 11 bases identical to TRBD2. CDR1 and CDR2 from the germline V gene are SGHRS and YFSETQ. With 4 bases clipped from V and 1 base from J, the junction kept 6 bases outside the gene matches. The CDR3 runs 16 residues. CDR3 protein: CASSLVGTSGQETQYF. DNA for the CDR3: TGCGCCAGCAGCCTGGTGGGGACTAGCGGCCAAGAGACCCAGTACTTC. Using reference TRBV5-1 and TRBJ2-5 for the parts outside the CDR3, the full variable domain is KAGVTQTPRYLIKTRGQQVTLSCSPISGHRSVSWYQQTPGQGLQFLFEYFSETQRNKGNFPGRFSGRQFSNSRSEMNVSTLELGDSALYLCASSLVGTSGQETQYFGPGTRLLVL.

This clonotype has ten or more counts. Here the CDR3 DNA reads TGTGCCAGCAGTTCGATACAGAGCTCCTACGAGCAGTACTTC. Translation gives CASSSIQSSYEQYF. This chain joins TRBV6-5 and TRBJ2-7, with D uncertain. The CDR3 has 14 amino acids. Germline loops: CDR1 MNHEY, CDR2 SVGAGI. V dropped 4 bases and J dropped 0 bases, with 10 bases sitting between them.

The sample holds many counts of this clonotype. J is TRBJ2-2 and V is TRBV5-4; possible D gene TRBD2, 5 bases. Trimming pared 4 bases from V and 5 bases from J, leaving 9 bases between. The CDR3 length is 13 residues. In germline, CDR1 is SGHNT, CDR2 YYREEE (reference sequence). The CDR3 spells CASSPGRTGELFF. The DNA of the CDR3 is TGTGCCAGCAGCCCTGGGAGAACCGGGGAGCTGTTTTTT.

This clonotype occurred a few times. The J gene is TRBJ2-3, the V gene TRBV6-1; 8 nucleotides match TRBD1. Germline loops: CDR1 MNHNS, CDR2 SASEGT. Trimming removed 5 bases from V and 3 bases from J; junction bases left unmatched: 4. The CDR3 sequence is 14 residues long. In DNA, the CDR3 is TGTGCCAGCAGTCTGGGACAGGTTACAGATACGCAGTATTTT. This codes for CASSLGQVTDTQYF.

This chain joins TRBV7-9 and TRBJ2-7, with 12 bases fitting TRBD1. The CDR3 is 15 residues long. The V segment lost 6 bases and the J segment 6 bases; nucleotides outside the gene matches: 9. Germline V gene sequence: CDR1 SEHNR, CDR2 FQNEAQ (reference sequence). CDR3 nucleotide sequence: TGTGCCAGCAGTACCGCCGGGGACAGGGGGCGCGAGCAGTACTTC. This sequence encodes CASSTAGDRGREQYF.

This clonotype was seen at least ten times. This chain connects TRBV12-5 to TRBJ2-1; D gene ambiguous. Germline V gene data show CDR1 as LGHNT and CDR2 as FRNRAP. The CDR3 has 11 residues. V lost 8 bases and J 6 bases, leaving 8 bases between the germline ends. CDR3 in amino acids: CASSRFNEQFF. Written as DNA, the CDR3 is TGTGCTAGTTCACGCTTCAATGAGCAGTTCTTC.

This chain uses TRBV3-1 with TRBJ1-2; the D is unclear. V was clipped by 0 bases and J by 8 bases, with 13 bases between them. The germline CDR1 and CDR2 sequences are LGHDT and YNNKEL (reference sequence). The length of the CDR3 is 14 residues. CDR3 DNA sequence: TGTGCCAGCAGCCAAGATAAGGGCATGGGCGGCTACACCTTC. Its translation: CASSQDKGMGGYTF. Full variable domain (rest looked up from reference TRBV3-1 and TRBJ1-2): DTAVSQTPKYLVTQMGNDKSIKCEQNLGHDTMYWYKQDSKKFLKIMFSYNNKELIINETVPNRFSPKSPDKAHLNLHINSLELGDSAVYFCASSQDKGMGGYTFGSGTRLTVV.

This clonotype came up a few times. The chain has TRBV11-2 and TRBJ2-5, with TRBD2 matching 12 bases. V was pared by 4 bases and J by 5 bases, with 17 bases of the junction left unmatched. The CDR3 has 19 residues. CDR1 and CDR2 from the germline V gene are SGHAT and FQNNGV. The CDR3 spells CASSSPHRTSGGRGETQYF. The CDR3 DNA is TGTGCCAGCAGCTCGCCCCATCGAACTAGCGGGGGGAGAGGGGAGACCCAGTACTTC. The variable domain in full, with the rest retrieved from reference TRBV11-2 and TRBJ2-5, is EAGVAQSPRYKIIEKRQSVAFWCNPISGHATLYWYQQILGQGPKLLIQFQNNGVVDDSQLPKDRFSAERLKGVDSTLKIQPAKLEDSAVYLCASSSPHRTSGGRGETQYFGPGTRLLVL.

This clonotype was seen many times. The J gene is TRBJ1-2, the V gene TRBV7-8, with unresolved D. The CDR3 loop spans 15 amino acids. Germline V gene lookup returns CDR1 SGHVS and CDR2 FQNEAQ. V was pared by 4 bases and J by 7 bases, with 19 bases between. The CDR3: CASSSLDSRTSGYTF. The CDR3 DNA follows: TGTGCCAGCAGCTCCCTGGACTCCCGTACGAGTGGCTACACCTTC.

This clonotype was seen only a few times. The rearrangement uses TRBV5-1 and TRBJ2-3; 8 bases align to TRBD1. CDR3 length equals 14 residues. Trimming took 5 bases from V and 8 from J; bases not matched to a gene: 10. CDR1 and CDR2 (germline): SGHRS, YFSETQ. As DNA, the CDR3 is TGCGCCAGCAGAAGGGGACAGGAAGGGACTACGCAGTATTTT. Protein sequence: CASRRGQEGTTQYF.

This sequence joins TRBV5-4 and TRBJ2-7; TRBD2 matches 10 bases. The CDR3 consists of 16 residues. The germline CDR1 and CDR2 sequences are SGHNT and YYREEE (reference sequence). J lost 4 bases, V lost 0 bases, and 7 bases had no gene match. The CDR3 loop reads CASSLGKREGRYEQYF. In DNA form, the CDR3 reads TGTGCCAGCAGCTTGGGAAAGCGGGAGGGCAGGTACGAGCAGTACTTC.

This clonotype has a count of ten or more. The chain recombines TRBV2 with TRBJ2-1; no reliable D call. The CDR3 runs to 17 residues. The germline V gene encodes CDR1 SNHLY and CDR2 FYNNEI. V lost 3 bases to trimming and J lost 0 bases, with 15 bases between them. CDR3 loop: CASSELTRARSYNEQFF. The DNA for the CDR3 is TGTGCCAGCAGTGAGCTGACTCGAGCCCGCTCCTACAATGAGCAGTTCTTC.

This clonotype was picked up many times. The CDR3 DNA sequence: TGTGCCAGTAGTAAGGGAGGACTAGCGGGTGACTCCTACGAGCAGTACTTC. The encoded protein is CASSKGGLAGDSYEQYF. This sequence joins TRBV19 and TRBJ2-7; 11 positions match TRBD2. This CDR3 contains 17 residues. Germline values: CDR1 LNHDA, CDR2 SQIVND (reference sequence). The V segment lost 4 bases and the J segment 0 bases; nucleotides outside the gene matches: 8.

The rearrangement joins TRBV6-5 to TRBJ2-7; 8 bases align to TRBD2. The CDR3 spans 12 residues. The junction had 6 bases not matched to a gene; V was cut back by 5 bases and J by 9 bases. From germline, CDR1 is MNHEY and CDR2 SVGAGI. CDR3 in DNA: TGTGCCAGCAGTCCCGGGGGGGGCGGGCAGTACTTC. Protein product: CASSPGGGGQYF.

The chain carries TRBV19 and TRBJ2-1, with D hard to call. CDR1 LNHDA and CDR2 SQIVND come from the germline V gene (reference sequence). V was cut by 4 bases and J by 4 bases, with 11 bases left in between. The CDR3 has 14 amino acids. The CDR3 region is CASSTQQRYNEQFF. As DNA, the CDR3 is TGTGCCAGTAGTACGCAGCAAAGATACAATGAGCAGTTCTTC. The entire variable domain, with the rest obtained from reference TRBV19 and TRBJ2-1, is as follows: DGGITQSPKYLFRKEGQNVTLSCEQNLNHDAMYWYRQDPGQGLRLIYYSQIVNDFQKGDIAEGYSVSREKKESFPLTVTSAQKNPTAFYLCASSTQQRYNEQFFGPGTRLTVL.

As to this clonotype: This sequence may be a read error, since a much larger clone differs from it by one base. The chain is built from TRBV28 and TRBJ2-7; weak D call: TRBD2 (6 bases). There are 16 residues in the CDR3. Germline-derived CDR1 and CDR2 are MDHEN and SYDVKM. The CDR3 nucleotides read TGTGCCAGCAGTTCCCCCGGCGGGGAGTTTACCTACAAGCAGTACTTC. This sequence encodes CASSSPGGEFTYKQYF.

This clonotype was observed many times. The rearrangement joins TRBV20-1 to TRBJ2-5, with D maybe TRBD2 (6 bases). CDR1 DFQATT and CDR2 SNEGSKA come from the germline V gene (reference sequence). The CDR3 contains 14 residues. Between the trimmed V and J ends, which lost 1 base and 5 bases, there was a span of 14 bases. CDR3 residues: CSARVAGSGETQYF. The CDR3 nucleotides are TGCAGTGCTAGAGTCGCCGGGAGTGGGGAGACCCAGTACTTC.